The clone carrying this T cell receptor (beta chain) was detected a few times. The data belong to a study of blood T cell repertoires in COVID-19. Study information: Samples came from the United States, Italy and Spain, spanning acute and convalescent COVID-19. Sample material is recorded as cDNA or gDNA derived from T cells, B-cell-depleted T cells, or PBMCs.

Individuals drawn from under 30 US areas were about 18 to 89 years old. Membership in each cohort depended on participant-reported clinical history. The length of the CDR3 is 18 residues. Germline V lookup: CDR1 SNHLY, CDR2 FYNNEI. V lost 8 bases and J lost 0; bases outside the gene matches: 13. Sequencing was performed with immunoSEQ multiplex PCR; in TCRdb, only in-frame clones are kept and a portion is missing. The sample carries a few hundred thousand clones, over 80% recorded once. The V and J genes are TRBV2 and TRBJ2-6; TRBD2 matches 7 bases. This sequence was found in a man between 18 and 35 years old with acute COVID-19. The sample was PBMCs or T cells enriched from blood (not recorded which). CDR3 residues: CASSTGRGGYSGANVLTF. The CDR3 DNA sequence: TGTGCCAGCTCGACTGGGAGGGGAGGTTACTCTGGGGCCAACGTCCTGACTTTC. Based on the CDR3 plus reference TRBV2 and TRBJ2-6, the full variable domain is EPEVTQTPSHQVTQMGQEVILRCVPISNHLYFYWYRQILGQKVEFLVSFYNNEISEKSEIFDDQFSVERPDGSNFTLKIRSTKLEDSAMYFCASSTGRGGYSGANVLTFGAGSRLTVL.